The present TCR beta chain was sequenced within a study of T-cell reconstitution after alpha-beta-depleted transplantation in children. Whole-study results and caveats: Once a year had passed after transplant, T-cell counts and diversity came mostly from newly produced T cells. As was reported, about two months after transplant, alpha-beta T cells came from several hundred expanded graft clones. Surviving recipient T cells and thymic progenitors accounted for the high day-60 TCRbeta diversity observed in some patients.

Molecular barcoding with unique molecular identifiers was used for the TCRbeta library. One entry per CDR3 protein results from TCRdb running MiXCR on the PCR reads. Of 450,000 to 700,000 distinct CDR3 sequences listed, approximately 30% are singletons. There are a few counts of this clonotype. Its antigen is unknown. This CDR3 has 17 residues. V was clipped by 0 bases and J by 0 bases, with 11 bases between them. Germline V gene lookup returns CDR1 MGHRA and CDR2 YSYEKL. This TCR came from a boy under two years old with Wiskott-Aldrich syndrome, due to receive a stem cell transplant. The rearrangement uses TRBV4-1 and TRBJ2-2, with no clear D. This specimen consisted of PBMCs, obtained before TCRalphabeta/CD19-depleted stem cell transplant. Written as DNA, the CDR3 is TGCGCCAGCAGCCAAGATCTTGCAAAAGCGAACACCGGGGAGCTGTTTTTT. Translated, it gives CASSQDLAKANTGELFF.